Sequencing of this TCR beta chain was carried out in a study of cytotoxic CD8 clonotypes in ibrutinib-treated CLL. Study background: Within the patient group, approximately 10 were relapsed/refractory and some 14 treatment-naive, and 17 were IGHV unmutated. Overall, some 24 responses were partial and 2 complete; following median 68 months, about 15 patients stayed remitted and about 12 progressed. Regarding the study as a whole: In comparison with age-matched healthy donors, baseline clonality was higher and tracked circulating CD8+ T-cell counts.

A note on this clone: The antigen is undetermined.

The CDR3 spans 14 residues. Trimming removed 4 bases at V and 2 bases at J, with 15 bases between. The germline CDR1 and CDR2 sequences are SQVTM and ANQGSEA. Data came from immunoSEQ multiplex PCR; TCRdb stores just in-frame clones and leaves some out. The data show around 310,000 clones, about 80% seen once. The source was PBMCs, collected before ibrutinib treatment. The chain carries TRBV29-1 and TRBJ2-7; D possibly corresponds to TRBD2 (6 bases). The source is a human donor with chronic lymphocytic leukemia. The CDR3 bases are TGCAGCGTTGTGCGGCGGGGTAAACCCTACGAGCAGTACTTC. Residues: CSVVRRGKPYEQYF.